This record concerns one TCR beta chain sequence. Its antigen is unknown. This sample is part of a study of cytomegalovirus exposure and HLA in healthy donors. V lost 1 base and J 0 bases, leaving 12 bases between the germline ends. The germline CDR1 and CDR2 sequences are LGHNA and YSLEER. The CDR3 has 16 amino acids. A multiplex PCR was run with 60 Vbeta primers and 13 Jbeta primers. TCRdb keeps only in-frame clones here, not all; method: immunoSEQ multiplex PCR. The sample shows roughly 34,000 clones, roughly 80% of them seen only once. Study conclusions and caveats: Reports state that TCR beta sequences accurately predicted most subjects' HLA-A and HLA-B alleles.

This clonotype was obtained from a male donor in good health and CMV-seronegative. Input material: PBMCs. V gene TRBV4-3 combines with J gene TRBJ1-1, with D perhaps matching TRBD1 (6 bases). In nucleotides, the CDR3 is TGCGCCAGCAGCCAAGTCGTCGACAGGCTGAACACTGAAGCTTTCTTT. This translates into CASSQVVDRLNTEAFF.